This TCR beta chain comes out of a study of control samples from healthy donors and cancer patients. Profiled with immunoSEQ multiplex PCR; TCRdb holds only in-frame clones, not every one. The sample holds around 180,000 clones; approximately 94% are singletons and the top ten take roughly 1.3%. The CDR3 length is 17 residues. The V and J genes are TRBV21-1 and TRBJ1-5. TRBV21-1 is described as a pseudogene. Sequencing input: blood. The sequence was collected from a woman younger than 30 in good health. The CDR3 region is CASEHSGAGGGNQPQHF. In DNA, the CDR3 is TGTGCCAGCGAACACTCGGGGGCAGGCGGGGGCAATCAGCCCCAGCATTTT.